This T cell receptor (beta chain) is drawn from a study of cytomegalovirus exposure and HLA in healthy donors. Primers: 60 Vbeta forward and 13 Jbeta reverse. Produced via immunoSEQ multiplex PCR; TCRdb's table is partial and in-frame only. This table holds some 160,000 clones, just under 80% found once. V dropped 6 bases and J dropped 2; count of bases not matched to a gene: 7. CDR1 and CDR2 from the germline V gene are MGHRA and YSYEKL. This CDR3 is 15 amino acids long. As concerns this clone: Its antigen is not identified.

The donors were healthy bone marrow donors. Overall study findings and caveats: Some V segments, TRBV6-2 and TRBV6-3 among them, were indistinguishable and were therefore excluded.

Sequencing used PBMCs. This chain links TRBV4-1 with TRBJ2-1, with TRBD1 matching over 7 bases. The clonotype comes from a woman aged 40 to 50 in good health and CMV-seropositive. For the CDR3, the DNA is TGCGCCAGCAGAGACAGGGAATGGACCTACAATGAGCAGTTCTTC. Its protein is CASRDREWTYNEQFF.